Following are 32 T cell receptor beta chains from one sample sequenced in a study of blood T cell repertoires in COVID-19. This table comes from immunoSEQ multiplex PCR, and its TCRdb copy is limited to in-frame clones, with some not included. This table holds approximately 55,000 clones, 80% to 85% found once. The sample consisted of peripheral blood. Source of these receptors: a man younger than 45 with COVID-19, enrolled during active disease.

This clone was seen a single time. V and J are TRBV5-8 and TRBJ1-1, with 10 bases identical to TRBD1. CDR1 and CDR2 from the germline V gene are SGHTS and YDEGEE. V was clipped by 7 bases and J by 1 base; unmatched bases: 4. CDR3 length: 14 amino acids. The CDR3: CASARTGGNTEAFF. In nucleotides, the CDR3 is TGTGCCAGCGCTCGGACAGGGGGGAACACTGAAGCTTTCTTT.

The V gene is TRBV27, the J gene TRBJ1-2; TRBD1 aligns across 7 bases. V was clipped by 3 bases and J by 3 bases; unmatched bases: 4. The germline V gene has CDR1 MNHEY and CDR2 SMNVEV (reference sequence). The CDR3 consists of 14 residues. In nucleotides, the CDR3 is TGTGCCAGCAGTTTTGTAGGGGGCGACTATGGCTACACCTTC. Translating it yields CASSFVGGDYGYTF.

This clone has a handful of counts. The DNA for the CDR3 is TGTGCCAGCAGTTACCCTCATAGTAATGAAGCTTTCTTT. Amino acid sequence: CASSYPHSNEAFF. The chain employs TRBV6-2 or TRBV6-3 and TRBJ1-1, with D hard to call. CDR3 length: 13 amino acids. V lost 2 bases and J lost 7, with 11 bases in between. Germline V gene lookup returns CDR1 MNHEY and CDR2 SVGEGT.

This chain uses TRBV3-1 (or the pseudogene TRBV3-2) with TRBJ2-5; D might be TRBD1 (6 bases). The V and J ends lost 0 bases and 4 bases respectively, with 12 bases between them. This CDR3 region has 15 residues. Germline V CDR1 and CDR2: LGHDT, YNNKEL (reference sequence). The CDR3 is CASSQDSPGVETQYF. The CDR3 nucleotides read TGTGCCAGCAGCCAAGATTCACCAGGGGTAGAGACCCAGTACTTC.

A single count supports this clone. The chain combines TRBV30 with TRBJ2-1; 9 positions match TRBD2. J gave up 3 bases and V 0 bases, and 15 bases lay outside the gene matches. This CDR3 region has 19 residues. From germline, CDR1 is GTSNPN and CDR2 SVGIG (reference sequence). CDR3 coding DNA: TGTGCCTGGAGTGTACGACAGGGTAGCGGGAGATTTAGCTACAATGAGCAGTTCTTC. Protein: CAWSVRQGSGRFSYNEQFF.

In nucleotides, the CDR3 is TGTGCCAGCCAGAACCAGGGAGGCGAGCAGTACTTC. Translation gives CASQNQGGEQYF. The chain uses TRBV6-6 and TRBJ2-7; D is possibly TRBD2 (6 bases). The V gene lost 8 bases and the J gene lost 6 bases, with 14 bases spanning the gap. Per the germline V gene, CDR1 is MNHNY and CDR2 is SVGAGI (reference sequence). CDR3 length: 12 residues.

The sample holds one count of this clone. This chain uses TRBV4-1 with TRBJ1-3; TRBD1 aligns across 8 bases. V was clipped by 2 bases and J by 0 bases; unmatched bases: 21. The V gene's germline CDR1 is MGHRA and CDR2 YSYEKL. The CDR3 sequence is 22 residues long. CDR3 sequence (DNA): TGCGCCAGCAGCCAATGGGATGGGGGACAGGTCAAGCGTTATTACTCTGGAAACACCATATATTTT. It yields the protein CASSQWDGGQVKRYYSGNTIYF.

This clone appeared many times. The CDR3 region is CASSEAGTGIYEQYF. Here the CDR3 DNA reads TGTGCCAGCAGTGAAGCCGGGACAGGGATCTACGAGCAGTACTTC. This rearrangement joins TRBV6-1 to TRBJ2-7; 9 bases map to TRBD1. CDR1 MNHNS and CDR2 SASEGT come from the germline V gene. This CDR3 is built from 15 residues. Trimming removed 0 bases from V and 3 bases from J; junction bases left unmatched: 3.

This chain links TRBV11-1 with TRBJ2-7; 9 nucleotides match TRBD1. V dropped 4 bases and J dropped 1; count of bases not matched to a gene: 5. Germline V lookup: CDR1 SGHAT, CDR2 FQDESV (reference sequence). CDR3 length: 15 residues. This CDR3 is CASSSGTGKSYEQYF. For the CDR3, the DNA is TGTGCCAGCAGCTCCGGGACAGGGAAGTCCTACGAGCAGTACTTC.

This sequence joins TRBV3-1 (or the pseudogene TRBV3-2) and TRBJ2-7, with 7 bases lining up with TRBD1. Germline trimming cut 2 bases from V and 2 bases from J; bases unmatched to any gene: 0. Germline lookup yields CDR1 LGHDT and CDR2 YNNKEL (reference sequence). The CDR3 is made up of 13 amino acids. The CDR3 is CASSQTGAYEQYF. The CDR3, as DNA: TGTGCCAGCAGCCAAACAGGGGCCTACGAGCAGTACTTC.

This rearrangement joins TRBV18 to TRBJ2-5, with a possible D match to TRBD1 (5 bases). The CDR3 covers 15 residues. Germline lookup yields CDR1 KGHSH and CDR2 LQKENI. Trimming left V 1 base short and J 4 bases short, with 13 bases between. The CDR3 reads CASSPRPGNRETQYF. DNA of the CDR3: TGTGCCAGCTCACCACGACCAGGGAATAGAGAGACCCAGTACTTC.

The genes are TRBV19 and TRBJ1-1, with D perhaps TRBD1 (5 bases). The germline V gene has CDR1 LNHDA and CDR2 SQIVND (reference sequence). Between the trimmed V and J ends, which lost 1 base and 4 bases, there was a span of 19 bases. CDR3 length: 17 residues. CDR3 loop: CASSIGGSRGMVTEAFF. The CDR3 DNA sequence: TGTGCCAGTAGTATAGGAGGATCGCGGGGGATGGTCACTGAAGCTTTCTTT.

This clone was found a few times. The rearrangement links TRBV30 to TRBJ1-2; no clear D gene. Germline CDR1 and CDR2: GTSNPN and SVGIG (reference sequence). This CDR3 region has 14 residues. Trimming removed 0 bases from V and 5 bases from J, with 13 bases in between. CDR3 bases: TGTGCCTGGAGTGTCCCGGGGATGGGGTATGGCTACACCTTC. Translating it yields CAWSVPGMGYGYTF.

The chain is built from TRBV2 and TRBJ2-3, with 7 bases that match TRBD2. This CDR3 comprises 15 residues. Germline lookup yields CDR1 SNHLY and CDR2 FYNNEI. V was pared by 3 bases and J by 4 bases, with 7 bases of the junction left unmatched. CDR3 loop: CASSDPGRVADTQYF. The CDR3 DNA reads as TGTGCCAGCAGTGATCCGGGGAGGGTTGCAGATACGCAGTATTTT.

The chain carries TRBV12-3 or TRBV12-4 and TRBJ2-7; a possible D gene is TRBD1 (5 bases). Trimming removed 3 bases from V and 5 bases from J, with 8 bases in between. This CDR3 comprises 12 residues. This CDR3 is CASSLTQDEQYF. Written as DNA, the CDR3 is TGTGCCAGCAGTTTGACACAGGACGAGCAGTACTTC.

The rearrangement uses TRBV18 and TRBJ2-6; D perhaps matches TRBD2 (6 bases). The CDR3 consists of 14 residues. In germline, CDR1 is KGHSH, CDR2 LQKENI. Trimming pared 4 bases from V and 3 bases from J, leaving 7 bases between. The CDR3 nucleotides read TGTGCCAGCTCACAGGGACTTGGGGCCAACGTCCTGACTTTC. Translated, it gives CASSQGLGANVLTF. The full variable domain, in which reference TRBV18 and TRBJ2-6 provide the parts outside the CDR3, is NAGVMQNPRHLVRRRGQEARLRCSPMKGHSHVYWYRQLPEEGLKFMVYLQKENIIDESGMPKERFSAEFPKEGPSILRIQQVVRGDSAAYFCASSQGLGANVLTFGAGSRLTVL.

The rearrangement links TRBV5-1 to TRBJ2-7; D is possibly TRBD2 (6 bases). V lost 3 bases and J 4 bases, leaving 11 bases between the germline ends. The CDR3 has 13 amino acids. CDR1 is SGHRS, CDR2 YFSETQ, per germline. The CDR3 sequence: CASSSYRGYEQYF. DNA for the CDR3: TGCGCCAGCAGCTCCTACCGGGGGTACGAGCAGTACTTC. Combining the CDR3 with reference TRBV5-1 and TRBJ2-7 gives the whole variable domain KAGVTQTPRYLIKTRGQQVTLSCSPISGHRSVSWYQQTPGQGLQFLFEYFSETQRNKGNFPGRFSGRQFSNSRSEMNVSTLELGDSALYLCASSSYRGYEQYFGPGTRLTVT.

The gene calls are TRBV7-2 and TRBJ2-1; the D gene is possibly TRBD2 (5 bases). The CDR3 is made up of 17 amino acids. CDR1 SGHTA and CDR2 FQGNSA come from the germline V gene. Trimming stripped 5 bases from V and 3 bases from J, with 20 bases between. The CDR3 reads CASSPIGSGFGYNEQFF. The CDR3 DNA sequence: TGTGCCAGCAGCCCCATAGGGTCGGGGTTCGGCTACAATGAGCAGTTCTTC.

The V and J genes are TRBV5-1 and TRBJ2-5, with TRBD1 matching 8 bases. This CDR3 has 15 amino acids. The germline gives CDR1 SGHRS, CDR2 YFSETQ. With 4 bases clipped from V and 1 base from J, the junction kept 6 bases outside the gene matches. Written as DNA, the CDR3 is TGCGCCAGCAGCCCGGACAGGGTCCCCCAAGAGACCCAGTACTTC. It codes for CASSPDRVPQETQYF.

The rearrangement joins TRBV6-8 to TRBJ2-7, with 11 positions matching TRBD2. Germline assignment: CDR1 MNHGY and CDR2 SAAAGT. This CDR3 has 16 residues. The trim removed 7 bases at V and 3 bases at J, leaving 11 bases unmatched. The CDR3 loop reads CASNQGASGGNYEQYF. CDR3 coding DNA: TGTGCCAGCAACCAGGGGGCTAGCGGGGGGAACTACGAGCAGTACTTC.

This chain uses TRBV5-1 with TRBJ2-5; tentatively, D is TRBD2 (6 bases). This CDR3 has 14 residues. Per germline, CDR1 SGHRS and CDR2 YFSETQ. V was clipped by 3 bases and J by 1 base, with 10 bases between them. CDR3 sequence: CASSSGLAQETQYF. The DNA of the CDR3 is TGCGCCAGCAGCTCGGGACTGGCCCAAGAGACCCAGTACTTC. Looking up the rest from reference TRBV5-1 and TRBJ2-5 gives the full variable domain: KAGVTQTPRYLIKTRGQQVTLSCSPISGHRSVSWYQQTPGQGLQFLFEYFSETQRNKGNFPGRFSGRQFSNSRSEMNVSTLELGDSALYLCASSSGLAQETQYFGPGTRLLVL.

The V gene is TRBV30, the J gene TRBJ2-3; 8 bases line up with TRBD2. In germline, CDR1 is GTSNPN, CDR2 SVGIG (reference sequence). CDR3 length: 15 amino acids. The V and J ends lost 2 bases and 2 bases, in that order; junction bases with no gene match: 6. The CDR3 DNA reads as TGTGCCTGGAGTACGATAGCGGGAAACACAGATACGCAGTATTTT. It yields the protein CAWSTIAGNTDTQYF.

The chain recombines TRBV6-1 with TRBJ2-7; the match to TRBD2 covers 10 bases. CDR1 and CDR2 (germline): MNHNS, SASEGT. Germline trimming cut 2 bases from V and 2 bases from J; bases unmatched to any gene: 9. This CDR3 has 17 residues. The CDR3 is CASSEWPSGGSTYEQYF. The CDR3 DNA is TGTGCCAGCAGTGAATGGCCTAGCGGGGGCTCAACCTACGAGCAGTACTTC.

There are many counts of this clone. The chain carries TRBV6-5 and TRBJ2-2, with 9 nucleotides matching TRBD1. The V segment lost 10 bases and the J segment 0 bases; nucleotides outside the gene matches: 6. Germline V CDR1 and CDR2: MNHEY, SVGAGI. The CDR3 totals 15 residues. CDR3 loop: CAILQGAPNTGELFF. CDR3 nucleotides: TGTGCCATCCTACAGGGGGCCCCGAACACCGGGGAGCTGTTTTTT.

This clone was detected once. The J gene is TRBJ1-6, the V gene TRBV27, with TRBD1 matching over 9 bases. The CDR3 runs to 15 residues. The J segment lost 9 bases and the V segment lost 0 bases, leaving 3 bases of the junction unmatched. Germline CDR1 MNHEY, CDR2 SMNVEV (reference sequence). The CDR3 loop is CASSLSTGGSSPLHF. The CDR3, as DNA: TGTGCCAGCAGTTTATCGACAGGGGGTTCTTCACCCCTCCACTTT.

The rearrangement joins TRBV5-5 to TRBJ1-1; D is possibly TRBD1 (5 bases). Trimming removed 0 bases at V and 1 base at J, with 13 bases between. This CDR3 has 16 amino acids. The germline V gene has CDR1 SGHKS and CDR2 YYEKEE (reference sequence). Written as DNA, the CDR3 is TGTGCCAGCAGCTTGGACACCGGGACTGCGAACACTGAAGCTTTCTTT. Its translation is CASSLDTGTANTEAFF.

The gene calls are TRBV5-1 and TRBJ1-3; D remains ambiguous. Trimming took off 4 bases at V and 0 bases at J, with 8 bases between the two ends. This CDR3 region has 14 residues. Germline V gene lookup returns CDR1 SGHRS and CDR2 YFSETQ. The CDR3 nucleotides are TGCGCCAGCAGCCCCCGCGTCTCTGGAAACACCATATATTTT. Translated: CASSPRVSGNTIYF. Full variable domain (rest looked up from reference TRBV5-1 and TRBJ1-3): KAGVTQTPRYLIKTRGQQVTLSCSPISGHRSVSWYQQTPGQGLQFLFEYFSETQRNKGNFPGRFSGRQFSNSRSEMNVSTLELGDSALYLCASSPRVSGNTIYFGEGSWLTVV.

This clone was observed a handful of times. The chain is built from TRBV27 and TRBJ2-7; 11 nucleotides match TRBD1. CDR1 is MNHEY and CDR2 is SMNVEV in the germline V gene (reference sequence). The ends lost 1 base at V and 5 bases at J; junction bases unmatched: 7. The CDR3 loop spans 16 amino acids. The DNA of the CDR3 is TGTGCCAGCAGTTTATTCCTCGCGGGACAGGGGGACGAGCAGTACTTC. It encodes CASSLFLAGQGDEQYF.

This clone was observed a single time. V is TRBV5-4 and J is TRBJ2-7, with 10 bases that match TRBD1. V lost 0 bases and J lost 3; bases outside the gene matches: 0. Germline CDR1 is SGHNT and CDR2 is YYREEE (reference sequence). There are 14 residues in the CDR3. CDR3 residues: CASSLGTGGYEQYF. CDR3 in DNA: TGTGCCAGCAGCTTGGGGACAGGGGGCTACGAGCAGTACTTC.

The V call is TRBV29-1, the J call TRBJ2-7; D may be TRBD2 (5 bases). Trimming took 4 bases from V and 0 from J, leaving 13 bases between them. CDR3 length: 14 residues. CDR1 and CDR2 (germline): SQVTM, ANQGSEA. CDR3 region: CSVVFRTDSYEQYF. The CDR3 nucleotides are TGCAGCGTTGTATTCAGGACTGACTCCTACGAGCAGTACTTC.

The rearrangement links TRBV7-6 to TRBJ2-3, with TRBD2 matching 8 bases. The J segment lost 0 bases and the V segment lost 4 bases, leaving 6 bases of the junction unmatched. The germline gives CDR1 SGHVS, CDR2 FNYEAQ. This CDR3 has 16 residues. CDR3 sequence reads: CASSSTSGISTDTQYF. The DNA of the CDR3 is TGTGCCAGCAGCTCAACTAGCGGCATAAGCACAGATACGCAGTATTTT.

The genes are TRBV2 and TRBJ1-3, with 7 bases identical to TRBD1. V lost 6 bases, J lost 1 base, and 3 bases stayed unmatched. CDR1 and CDR2 (germline): SNHLY, FYNNEI. The CDR3 spans 14 residues. The CDR3 coding sequence is TGTGCCAGCAGCGAGGGACAGTCTGGAAACACCATATATTTT. Translating gives CASSEGQSGNTIYF.